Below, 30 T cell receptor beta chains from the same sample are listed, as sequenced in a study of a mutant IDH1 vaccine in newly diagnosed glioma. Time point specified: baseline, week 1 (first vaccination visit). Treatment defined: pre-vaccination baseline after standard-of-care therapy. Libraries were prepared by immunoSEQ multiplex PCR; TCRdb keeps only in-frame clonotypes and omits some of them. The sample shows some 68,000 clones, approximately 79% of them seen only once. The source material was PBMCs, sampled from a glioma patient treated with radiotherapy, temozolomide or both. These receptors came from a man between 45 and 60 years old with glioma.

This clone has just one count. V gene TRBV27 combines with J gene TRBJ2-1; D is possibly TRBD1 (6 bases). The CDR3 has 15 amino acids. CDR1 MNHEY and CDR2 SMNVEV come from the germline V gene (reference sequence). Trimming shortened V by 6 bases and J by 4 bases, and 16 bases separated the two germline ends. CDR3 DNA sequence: TGTGCCAGCAGCCCTACAGGACAGCGGTACAATGAGCAGTTCTTC. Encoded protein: CASSPTGQRYNEQFF.

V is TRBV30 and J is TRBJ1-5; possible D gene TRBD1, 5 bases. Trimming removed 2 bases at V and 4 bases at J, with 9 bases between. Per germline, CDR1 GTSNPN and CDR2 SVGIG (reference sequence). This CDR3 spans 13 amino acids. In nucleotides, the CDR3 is TGTGCCTGGAGTCGACAGTTAAATCAGCCCCAGCATTTT. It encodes CAWSRQLNQPQHF. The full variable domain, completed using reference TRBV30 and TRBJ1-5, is SQTIHQWPATLVQPVGSPLSLECTVEGTSNPNLYWYRQAAGRGLQLLFYSVGIGQISSEVPQNLSASRPQDRQFILSSKKLLLSDSGFYLCAWSRQLNQPQHFGDGTRLSIL.

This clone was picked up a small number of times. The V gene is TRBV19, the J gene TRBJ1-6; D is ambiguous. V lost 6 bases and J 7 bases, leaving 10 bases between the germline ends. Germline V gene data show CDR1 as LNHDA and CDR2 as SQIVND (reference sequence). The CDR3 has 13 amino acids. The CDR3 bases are TGTGCCAGTAGACCTCGGACCAATTCACCCCTCCACTTT. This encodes CASRPRTNSPLHF.

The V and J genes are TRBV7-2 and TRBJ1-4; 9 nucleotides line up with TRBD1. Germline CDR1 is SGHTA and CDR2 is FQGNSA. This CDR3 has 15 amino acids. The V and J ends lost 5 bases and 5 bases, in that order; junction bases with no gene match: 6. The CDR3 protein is CASSPTGGVNEKLFF. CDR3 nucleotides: TGTGCCAGCAGCCCAACAGGGGGCGTGAATGAAAAACTGTTTTTT.

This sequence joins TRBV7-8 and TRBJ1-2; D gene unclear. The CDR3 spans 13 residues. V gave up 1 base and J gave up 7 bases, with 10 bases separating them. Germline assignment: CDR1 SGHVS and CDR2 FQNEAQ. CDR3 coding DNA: TGTGCCAGCAGCTTAGTCAGGCACGGTGGCTACACCTTC. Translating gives CASSLVRHGGYTF.

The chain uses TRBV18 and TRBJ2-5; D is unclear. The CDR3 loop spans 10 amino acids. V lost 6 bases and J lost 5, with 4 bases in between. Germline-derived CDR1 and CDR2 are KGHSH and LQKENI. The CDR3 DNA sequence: TGTGCCAGCTCCGTGGAGACCCAGTACTTC. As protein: CASSVETQYF.

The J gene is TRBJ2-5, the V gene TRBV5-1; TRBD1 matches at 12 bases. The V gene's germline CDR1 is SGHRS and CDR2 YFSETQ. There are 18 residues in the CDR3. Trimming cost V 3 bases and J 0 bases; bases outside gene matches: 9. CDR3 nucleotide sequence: TGCGCCAGCAGCTCCCCGGGACAGGGGGCACTGTACCAAGAGACCCAGTACTTC. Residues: CASSSPGQGALYQETQYF.

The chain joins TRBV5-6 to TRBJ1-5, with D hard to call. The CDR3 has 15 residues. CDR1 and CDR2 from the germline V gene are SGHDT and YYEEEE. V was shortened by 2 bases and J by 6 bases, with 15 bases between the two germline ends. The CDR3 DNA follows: TGTGCCAGCAGCTTTTTCGTCCAGTCGGGTCAGCCCCAGCATTTT. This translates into CASSFFVQSGQPQHF.

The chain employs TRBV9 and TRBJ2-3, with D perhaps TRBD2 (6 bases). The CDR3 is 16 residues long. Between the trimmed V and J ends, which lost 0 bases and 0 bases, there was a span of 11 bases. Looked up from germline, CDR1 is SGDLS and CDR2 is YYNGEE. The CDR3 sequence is CASSVAPAGSTDTQYF. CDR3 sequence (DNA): TGTGCCAGCAGCGTAGCTCCGGCGGGGAGCACAGATACGCAGTATTTT.

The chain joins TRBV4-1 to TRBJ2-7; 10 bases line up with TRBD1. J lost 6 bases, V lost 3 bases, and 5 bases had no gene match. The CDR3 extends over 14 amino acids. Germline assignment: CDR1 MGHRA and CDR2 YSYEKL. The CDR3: CASSQVTGGGEQYF. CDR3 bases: TGCGCCAGCAGCCAGGTGACAGGGGGCGGCGAGCAGTACTTC.

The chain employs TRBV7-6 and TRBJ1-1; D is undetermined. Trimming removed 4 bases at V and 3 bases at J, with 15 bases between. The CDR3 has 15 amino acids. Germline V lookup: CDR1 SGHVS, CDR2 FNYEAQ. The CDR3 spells CASSSPSGVDTEAFF. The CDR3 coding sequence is TGTGCCAGCAGCTCCCCGAGCGGGGTGGACACTGAAGCTTTCTTT.

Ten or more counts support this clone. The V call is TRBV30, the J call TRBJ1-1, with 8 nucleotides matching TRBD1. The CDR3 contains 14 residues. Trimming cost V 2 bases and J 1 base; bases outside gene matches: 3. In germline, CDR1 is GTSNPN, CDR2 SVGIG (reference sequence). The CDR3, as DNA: TGTGCCTGGAGTTTCGGGACAGGGAACACTGAAGCTTTCTTT. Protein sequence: CAWSFGTGNTEAFF.

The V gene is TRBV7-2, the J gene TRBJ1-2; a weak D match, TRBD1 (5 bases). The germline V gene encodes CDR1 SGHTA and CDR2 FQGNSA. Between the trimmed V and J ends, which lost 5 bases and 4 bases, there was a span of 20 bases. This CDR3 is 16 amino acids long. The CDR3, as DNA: TGTGCCAGCAGCCTGAGACAGACTGCCCTCTTCTATGGCTACACCTTC. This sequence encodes CASSLRQTALFYGYTF.

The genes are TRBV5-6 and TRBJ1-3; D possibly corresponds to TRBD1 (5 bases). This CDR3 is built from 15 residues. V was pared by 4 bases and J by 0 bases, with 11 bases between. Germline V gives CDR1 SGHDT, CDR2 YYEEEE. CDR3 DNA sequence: TGTGCCAGCAGCAGGAGGGGCATCTCTGGAAACACCATATATTTT. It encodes CASSRRGISGNTIYF.

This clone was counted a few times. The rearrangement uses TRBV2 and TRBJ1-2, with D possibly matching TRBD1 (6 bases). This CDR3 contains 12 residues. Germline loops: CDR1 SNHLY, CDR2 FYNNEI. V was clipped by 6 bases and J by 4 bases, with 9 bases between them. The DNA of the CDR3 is TGTGCCAGCAGACAGGGTATCTATGGCTACACCTTC. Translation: CASRQGIYGYTF.

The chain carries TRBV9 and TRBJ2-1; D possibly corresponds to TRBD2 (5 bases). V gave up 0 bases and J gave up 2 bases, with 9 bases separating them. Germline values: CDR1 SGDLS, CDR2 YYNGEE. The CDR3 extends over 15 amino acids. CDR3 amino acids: CASSVGGNPYNEQFF. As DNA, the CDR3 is TGTGCCAGCAGCGTAGGAGGGAACCCCTACAATGAGCAGTTCTTC.

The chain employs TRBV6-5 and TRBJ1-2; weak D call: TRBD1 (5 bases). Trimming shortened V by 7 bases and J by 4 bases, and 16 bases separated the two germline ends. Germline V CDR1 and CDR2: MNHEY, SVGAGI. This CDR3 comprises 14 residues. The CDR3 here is CASKNGGSGYGYTF. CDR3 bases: TGTGCCAGCAAAAACGGGGGGAGTGGCTATGGCTACACCTTC.

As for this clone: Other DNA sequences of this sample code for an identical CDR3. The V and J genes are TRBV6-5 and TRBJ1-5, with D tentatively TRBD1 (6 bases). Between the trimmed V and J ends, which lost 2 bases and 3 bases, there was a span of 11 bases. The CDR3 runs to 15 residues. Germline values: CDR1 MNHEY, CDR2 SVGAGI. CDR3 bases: TGTGCCAGCAGTTACGGGCAGGGGTCCAATCAGCCCCAGCATTTT. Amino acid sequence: CASSYGQGSNQPQHF.

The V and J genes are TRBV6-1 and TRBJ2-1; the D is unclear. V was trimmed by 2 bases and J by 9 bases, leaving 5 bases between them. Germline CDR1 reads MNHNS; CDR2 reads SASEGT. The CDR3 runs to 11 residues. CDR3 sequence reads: CASSEWAEQFF. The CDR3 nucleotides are TGTGCCAGCAGTGAATGGGCTGAGCAGTTCTTC.

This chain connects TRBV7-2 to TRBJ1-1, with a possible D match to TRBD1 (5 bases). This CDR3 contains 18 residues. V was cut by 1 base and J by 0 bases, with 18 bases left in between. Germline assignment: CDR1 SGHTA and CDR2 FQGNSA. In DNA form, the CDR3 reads TGTGCCAGCAGCTTAGTAGGGCAGGGCTTAAACATGAACACTGAAGCTTTCTTT. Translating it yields CASSLVGQGLNMNTEAFF.

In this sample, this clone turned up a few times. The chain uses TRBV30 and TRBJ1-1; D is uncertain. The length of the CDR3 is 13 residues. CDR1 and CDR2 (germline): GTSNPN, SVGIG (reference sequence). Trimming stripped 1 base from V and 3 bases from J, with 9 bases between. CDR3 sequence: CAWSGNRDTEAFF. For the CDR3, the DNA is TGTGCCTGGAGTGGGAACCGGGACACTGAAGCTTTCTTT.

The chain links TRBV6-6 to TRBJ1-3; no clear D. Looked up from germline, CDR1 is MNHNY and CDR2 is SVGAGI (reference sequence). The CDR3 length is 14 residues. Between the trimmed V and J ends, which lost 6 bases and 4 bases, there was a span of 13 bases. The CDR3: CASRAGGTGNTIYF. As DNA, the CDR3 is TGTGCCAGCAGGGCTGGAGGTACGGGAAACACCATATATTTT.

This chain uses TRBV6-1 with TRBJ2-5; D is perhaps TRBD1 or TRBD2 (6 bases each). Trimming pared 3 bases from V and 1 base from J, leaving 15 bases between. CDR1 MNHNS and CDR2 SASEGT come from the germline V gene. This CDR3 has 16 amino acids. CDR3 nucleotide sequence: TGTGCCAGCAGTGATAGGGGGGCCTCGATCCAAGAGACCCAGTACTTC. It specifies CASSDRGASIQETQYF.

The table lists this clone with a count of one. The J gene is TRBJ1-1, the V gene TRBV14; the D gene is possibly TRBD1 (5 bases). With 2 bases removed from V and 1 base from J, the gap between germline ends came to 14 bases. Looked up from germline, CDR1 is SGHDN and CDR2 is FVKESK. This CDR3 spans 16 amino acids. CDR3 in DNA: TGTGCCAGCAGCCAAAGGTATGGTCAGGGGAACACTGAAGCTTTCTTT. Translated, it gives CASSQRYGQGNTEAFF.

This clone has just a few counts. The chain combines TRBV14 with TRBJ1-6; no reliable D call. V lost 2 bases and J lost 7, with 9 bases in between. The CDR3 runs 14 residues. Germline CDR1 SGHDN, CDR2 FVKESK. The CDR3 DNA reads TGTGCCAGCAGCCAAACCCTTGGGAATTCACCCCTCCACTTT. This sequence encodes CASSQTLGNSPLHF.

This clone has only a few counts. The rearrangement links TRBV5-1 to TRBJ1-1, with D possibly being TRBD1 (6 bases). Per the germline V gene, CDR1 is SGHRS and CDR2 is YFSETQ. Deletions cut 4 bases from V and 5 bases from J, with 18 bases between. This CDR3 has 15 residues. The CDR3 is CASSPRGAMGTEAFF. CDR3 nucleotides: TGCGCCAGCAGCCCCCGGGGGGCTATGGGTACTGAAGCTTTCTTT.

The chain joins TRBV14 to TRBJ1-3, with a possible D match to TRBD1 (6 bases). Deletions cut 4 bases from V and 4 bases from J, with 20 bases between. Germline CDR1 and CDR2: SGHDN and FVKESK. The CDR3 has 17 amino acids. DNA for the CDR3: TGTGCCAGCAGCCTACCCAGGGGCGTATCGTCAGGAAACACCATATATTTT. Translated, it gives CASSLPRGVSSGNTIYF.

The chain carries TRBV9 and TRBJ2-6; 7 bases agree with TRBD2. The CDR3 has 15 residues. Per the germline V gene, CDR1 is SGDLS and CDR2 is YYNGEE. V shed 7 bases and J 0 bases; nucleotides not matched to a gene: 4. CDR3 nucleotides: TGTGCCAGCGGGGAGGGCCTCTCTGGGGCCAACGTCCTGACTTTC. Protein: CASGEGLSGANVLTF.

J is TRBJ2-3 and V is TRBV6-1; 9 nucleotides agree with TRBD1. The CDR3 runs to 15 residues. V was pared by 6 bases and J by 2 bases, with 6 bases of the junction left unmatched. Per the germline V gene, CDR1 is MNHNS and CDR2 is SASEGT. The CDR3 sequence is CASRPGTGNTDTQYF. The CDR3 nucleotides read TGTGCCAGCAGACCCGGGACAGGGAACACAGATACGCAGTATTTT.

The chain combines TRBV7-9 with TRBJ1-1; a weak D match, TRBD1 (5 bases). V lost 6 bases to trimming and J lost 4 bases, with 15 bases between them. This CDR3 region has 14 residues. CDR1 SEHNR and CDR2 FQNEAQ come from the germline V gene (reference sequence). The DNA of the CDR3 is TGTGCCAGCAGTTTTCCGGGACTGAGCACTGAAGCTTTCTTT. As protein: CASSFPGLSTEAFF.